This T cell receptor beta chain was sequenced during a study of shared clonotypes between healthy human individuals. Study context: Aged between 18 and 49, the donors were a couple of women and a few men. Points from the study as a whole: Compared with clonotypes that all four donors shared, non-shared clonotypes had lower generation probabilities.

Remarks on this clone: The antigen is undetermined.

The table came from immunoSEQ multiplex PCR; TCRdb's copy has only in-frame clones and leaves some out. The sample carries some 1,900,000 clones, about 94% recorded once. CD45RO-negative, CCR7-positively selected cells formed the naive CD8 fraction, excluding terminally differentiated effector memory CD45RA+ cells. Germline assignment: CDR1 SGHTA and CDR2 FQGNSA. The CDR3 totals 17 residues. Losses at the gene ends were 1 base for V and 3 bases for J; bases not matched to a gene: 12. This chain uses TRBV7-2 with TRBJ2-7, with 7 positions matching TRBD2. The sequencing sample was made of naive CD8+ T cells sorted from blood. This clonotype was sampled from a man between 18 and 35 years old in good health. The CDR3 spells CASSLGGGLAEIYEQYF. Written as DNA, the CDR3 is TGTGCCAGCAGCTTAGGCGGAGGGCTAGCGGAGATCTACGAGCAGTACTTC.